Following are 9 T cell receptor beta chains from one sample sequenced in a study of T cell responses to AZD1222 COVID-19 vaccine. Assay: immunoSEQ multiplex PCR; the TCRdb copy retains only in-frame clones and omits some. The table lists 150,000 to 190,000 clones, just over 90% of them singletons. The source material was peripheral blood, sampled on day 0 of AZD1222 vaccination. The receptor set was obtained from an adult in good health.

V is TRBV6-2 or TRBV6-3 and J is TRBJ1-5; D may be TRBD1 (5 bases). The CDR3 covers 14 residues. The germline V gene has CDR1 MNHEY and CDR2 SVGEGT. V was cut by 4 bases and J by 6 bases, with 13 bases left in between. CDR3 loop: CASSWEGLSQPQHF. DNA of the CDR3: TGTGCCAGCAGTTGGGAGGGACTCAGTCAGCCCCAGCATTTT.

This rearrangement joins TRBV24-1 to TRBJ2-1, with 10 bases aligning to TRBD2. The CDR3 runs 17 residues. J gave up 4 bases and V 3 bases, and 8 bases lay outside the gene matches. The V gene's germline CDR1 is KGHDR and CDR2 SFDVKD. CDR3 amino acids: CATSDVGSGRKYNEQFF. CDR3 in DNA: TGTGCCACCAGTGATGTAGGTAGCGGGAGGAAGTACAATGAGCAGTTCTTC.

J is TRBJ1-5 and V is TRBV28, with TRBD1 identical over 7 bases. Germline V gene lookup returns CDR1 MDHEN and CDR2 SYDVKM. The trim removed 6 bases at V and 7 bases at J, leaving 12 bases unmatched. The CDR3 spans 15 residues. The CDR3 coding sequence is TGTGCCAGCAGCCCGCTTACAGGGGTGGAGCAGCCCCAGCATTTT. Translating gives CASSPLTGVEQPQHF.

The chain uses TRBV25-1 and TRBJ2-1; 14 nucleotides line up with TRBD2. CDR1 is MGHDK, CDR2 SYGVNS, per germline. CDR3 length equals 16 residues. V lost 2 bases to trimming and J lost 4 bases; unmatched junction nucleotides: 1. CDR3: CASSEGTSGSYNEQFF. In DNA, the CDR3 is TGTGCCAGCAGTGAAGGGACTAGCGGGAGTTACAATGAGCAGTTCTTC.

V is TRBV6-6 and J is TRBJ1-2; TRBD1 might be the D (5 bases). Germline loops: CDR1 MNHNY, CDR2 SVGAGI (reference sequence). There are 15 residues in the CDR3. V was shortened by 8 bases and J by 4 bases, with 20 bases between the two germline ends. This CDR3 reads CASHAAGGIGYGYTF. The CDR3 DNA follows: TGTGCCAGCCACGCGGCGGGGGGTATAGGCTATGGCTACACCTTC.

CDR3 protein: CASSHLPRTSGSGVQETQYF. The DNA for the CDR3 is TGTGCCAGCAGCCACCTTCCGAGGACTAGCGGGAGTGGGGTACAAGAGACCCAGTACTTC. V usage is TRBV14 and J usage is TRBJ2-5; 13 nucleotides align to TRBD2. Germline trimming cut 3 bases from V and 2 bases from J; bases unmatched to any gene: 15. The CDR3 length is 20 residues. The germline V gene encodes CDR1 SGHDN and CDR2 FVKESK.

CDR3 sequence: CASRTLGDRDYGYTF. The CDR3 coding sequence is TGTGCCAGCAGGACGTTAGGGGACAGGGACTATGGCTACACCTTC. The chain recombines TRBV28 with TRBJ1-2, with 9 bases lining up with TRBD1. With 6 bases clipped from V and 3 bases from J, the junction kept 8 bases outside the gene matches. This CDR3 has 15 amino acids. Per the germline V gene, CDR1 is MDHEN and CDR2 is SYDVKM.

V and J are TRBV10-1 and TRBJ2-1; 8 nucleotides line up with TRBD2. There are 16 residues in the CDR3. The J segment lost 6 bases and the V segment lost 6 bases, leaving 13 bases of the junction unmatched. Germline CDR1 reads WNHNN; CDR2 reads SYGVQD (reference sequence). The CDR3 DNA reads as TGCGCCAGCAGGAATCCCCTAATAGCGGGGTTCAATGAGCAGTTCTTC. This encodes CASRNPLIAGFNEQFF.

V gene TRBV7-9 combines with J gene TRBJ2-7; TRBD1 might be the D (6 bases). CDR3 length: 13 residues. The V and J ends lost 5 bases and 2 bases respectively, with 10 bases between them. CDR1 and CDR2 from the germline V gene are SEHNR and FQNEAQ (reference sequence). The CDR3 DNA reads TGTGCCAGCAGCGGGGGCGGAGCCTACGAGCAGTACTTC. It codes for CASSGGGAYEQYF. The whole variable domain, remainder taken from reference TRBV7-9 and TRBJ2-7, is DTGVSQNPRHKITKRGQNVTFRCDPISEHNRLYWYRQTLGQGPEFLTYFQNEAQLEKSRLLSDRFSAERPKGSFSTLEIQRTEQGDSAMYLCASSGGGAYEQYFGPGTRLTVT.